Given below is one T cell receptor (beta chain) in context. Its antigen is unidentified. The data were taken from a study of T-cell memory formation after mild COVID-19. About the study: TCR clustering was largely donor specific.

The length of the CDR3 is 15 residues. Germline V gene lookup returns CDR1 LNHDA and CDR2 SQIVND (reference sequence). V was pared by 1 base and J by 2 bases, with 12 bases between. 5'RACE with constant-segment primers yielded barcoded, UMI-tagged TCR alpha and TCR beta cDNA libraries. MiXCR, applied by TCRdb to the 5' RACE reads, yields one record per CDR3 protein. The sample has some 160,000 distinct CDR3 sequences; roughly 28% are singletons. The study, taken as a whole, reports: CM and EM subsets held most contracting CD4+ clones; EMRA held CD8+ ones.

The sequence was obtained from an adult woman who had mild COVID-19 (a few samples of this study predate the infection). Cell type and time point are not known. The chain recombines TRBV19 with TRBJ2-7; a weak D match, TRBD2 (6 bases). The sequenced material came from PBMCs or a T cell subset sorted from them (not recorded which). CDR3 in DNA: TGTGCCAGTAGTATAGGTTCGGCGGGAACCTACGAGCAGTACTTC. Residues: CASSIGSAGTYEQYF.